This TCR beta chain was sequenced in a study of blood T cell repertoires in COVID-19. Study-level background: Samples came from the United States, Italy and Spain, spanning acute and convalescent COVID-19. In each case, the material was cDNA or gDNA derived from T cells, B-cell-depleted T cells, or PBMCs.

Trimming stripped 1 base from V and 2 bases from J, with 8 bases between. The germline CDR1 and CDR2 sequences are MGHRA and YSYEKL. The CDR3 runs 14 residues. As originally analysed: The assay estimated nucleated cells by amplifying reference gene primers. Sequenced by immunoSEQ multiplex PCR; TCRdb stores in-frame clones only, minus some. V and J calls and clone size are copied from that table; D and trimming were computed from the DNA. This table holds some 70,000 clones, roughly four fifths found once. Sequencing was carried out using peripheral blood. The gene calls are TRBV4-1 and TRBJ1-2; tentative D call: TRBD1 (6 bases). This receptor was obtained from an older man with acute or convalescent COVID-19. DNA of the CDR3: TGCGCCAGCAGCCAAGTACAGGGAAACTATGGCTACACCTTC. Encoded protein: CASSQVQGNYGYTF.